The TCR beta chain under discussion was sequenced for a study of synovial regulatory T cells in juvenile arthritis. Germline V gene data show CDR1 as MGHDK and CDR2 as SYGVNS. The CDR3 contains 12 residues. The coding DNA is unavailable. TCRdb's copy holds only in-frame clones and misses some; the assay was immunoSEQ multiplex PCR. In all, the sample yields 9,000 to 10,000 clones. Donors were some eleven juvenile idiopathic arthritis patients with active disease, 3 polyarticular and 8 oligoarticular. Patients had median age roughly 11 years, range about 2.3-22.9. The clonotype originates from a donor aged 2-30 years with juvenile idiopathic arthritis. Source material: Treg cells from blood. The sample's subset: remaining (HLA-DR-negative) circulating blood Treg cells. The rearrangement links TRBV25-1 to TRBJ1-6. The CDR3: CASNSAYSPLHF.